The 8 T cell receptor beta chains below come from one sample, sequenced in a study of cytomegalovirus exposure and HLA in healthy donors. PCR primers comprised 60 Vbeta and 13 Jbeta primers. Clones were read by immunoSEQ multiplex PCR, and TCRdb kept only the in-frame ones, dropping some. The sample includes fewer than 65,000 clones, approximately 80% of them seen just once. Input material: PBMCs. Receptors originate from a woman aged 35 to 49 in good health and CMV-seropositive.

This rearrangement joins TRBV5-1 to TRBJ2-5, with D possibly TRBD1 on 6 matching bases. The assigned J gene may be wrong: the sequence end matches TRBJ2-7 better. The CDR3 length is 14 residues. The V gene's germline CDR1 is SGHRS and CDR2 YFSETQ. The CDR3 coding sequence is TGCGCCAGCAGCTTGGGGCAGGGGAAGTACGAGCAGTACTTC. Translating gives CASSLGQGKYEQYF.

This clone was counted a single time. This chain joins TRBV27 and TRBJ2-7, with 11 positions matching TRBD1. V lost 8 bases to trimming and J lost 1 base; unmatched junction nucleotides: 7. The CDR3 runs to 15 residues. CDR1 is MNHEY and CDR2 is SMNVEV in the germline V gene (reference sequence). The CDR3 region is CASGTGGSWSYEQYF. DNA of the CDR3: TGTGCCAGCGGGACAGGGGGTTCCTGGTCCTACGAGCAGTACTTC.

This clone appeared a single time. The V call is TRBV6-4, the J call TRBJ2-5; 7 nucleotides align to TRBD2. There are 19 residues in the CDR3. CDR1 is MRHNA and CDR2 is SNTAGT in the germline V gene. V lost 6 bases to trimming and J lost 1 base; unmatched junction nucleotides: 20. The CDR3 DNA follows: TGTGCCAGCAGATACCGCCGCGGACTGTTGCGGGGGACCCAAGAGACCCAGTACTTC. It specifies CASRYRRGLLRGTQETQYF.

In regard to this clone: At one end the junction does not follow the germline gene, possibly because of a read error. V gene TRBV7-9 combines with J gene TRBJ1-1; D gene unclear. CDR1 and CDR2 from the germline V gene are SEHNR and FQNEAQ (reference sequence). The CDR3 extends over 12 amino acids. For the CDR3, the DNA is TGTTCCAGCAGCTTTTCTGTATTTGAAGCTTTCTTT. This codes for CSSSFSVFEAFF.

This chain joins TRBV6-5 and TRBJ2-1; 7 nucleotides align to TRBD1. The V segment lost 6 bases and the J segment 7 bases; nucleotides outside the gene matches: 6. The CDR3 is 13 amino acids. Germline V gene sequence: CDR1 MNHEY, CDR2 SVGAGI. CDR3 loop: CASSVTGQNEQFF. The DNA for the CDR3 is TGTGCCAGCAGCGTGACAGGGCAGAATGAGCAGTTCTTC.

This rearrangement joins TRBV5-4 to TRBJ2-1; 9 nucleotides align to TRBD2. The ends lost 3 bases at V and 3 bases at J; junction bases unmatched: 7. This CDR3 comprises 16 residues. Per the germline V gene, CDR1 is SGHNT and CDR2 is YYREEE (reference sequence). The CDR3 reads CASSSFKRGVYNEQFF. CDR3 nucleotide sequence: TGTGCCAGCAGCTCCTTTAAGCGGGGGGTCTACAATGAGCAGTTCTTC.

V usage is TRBV11-2 and J usage is TRBJ2-3, with D maybe TRBD2 (7 bases). The CDR3 covers 15 residues. V lost 5 bases to trimming and J lost 5 bases, with 17 bases between them. Germline loops: CDR1 SGHAT, CDR2 FQNNGV. Written as DNA, the CDR3 is TGTGCCAGCAGCCCTATGGGGGGGCCGGGAGATACGCAGTATTTT. This codes for CASSPMGGPGDTQYF.

This clone has a handful of counts. The V gene is TRBV10-3, the J gene TRBJ1-5, with unresolved D. Trimming took 1 base from V and 4 from J, leaving 5 bases between them. The CDR3 contains 13 residues. Germline V gives CDR1 ENHRY, CDR2 SYGVKD. Here the CDR3 reads CAISEWANQPQHF. Here the CDR3 DNA reads TGTGCCATCAGTGAGTGGGCTAATCAGCCCCAGCATTTT.